This entry lists 21 T cell receptor beta chains sequenced from one sample in a study of OX40 agonist ivuxolimab in advanced cancers. TCRdb's copy holds only in-frame clones and misses some; the assay was immunoSEQ multiplex PCR. The sample shows 72,000 or so clones, about 84% of them seen only once. Material: CD4+ or CD8+ T cells sorted from blood, obtained in a trial of the OX40 agonist ivuxolimab. The receptors were sampled from an adult with an advanced solid tumor such as melanoma, head and neck, liver or kidney cancer.

The genes are TRBV6-5 and TRBJ1-2, with D possibly TRBD1 on 5 matching bases. Trimming stripped 5 bases from V and 8 bases from J, with 15 bases between. This CDR3 has 13 residues. CDR1 and CDR2 from the germline V gene are MNHEY and SVGAGI. The CDR3 reads CASSVGRGFGYTF. In DNA form, the CDR3 reads TGTGCCAGCAGTGTGGGGCGGGGGTTCGGCTACACCTTC.

J is TRBJ2-7 and V is TRBV5-1; D remains unclear. Germline loops: CDR1 SGHRS, CDR2 YFSETQ. V shed 4 bases and J shed 2 bases, with 13 bases lying between them. This CDR3 comprises 14 residues. This CDR3 is CASSPAPPAYEQYF. The CDR3 coding sequence is TGCGCCAGCAGCCCGGCGCCCCCCGCCTACGAGCAGTACTTC.

CDR3 nucleotides: TGTGCCAAACAGCGCCAGGGAGGGTATGGCTACACCTTC. Amino acid sequence: CAKQRQGGYGYTF. The chain has TRBV7-2 and TRBJ1-2, with D possibly matching TRBD1 (5 bases). Germline loops: CDR1 SGHTA, CDR2 FQGNSA. This CDR3 is 13 amino acids long. Trimming stripped 10 bases from V and 5 bases from J, with 17 bases between.

This chain connects TRBV6-1 to TRBJ2-1, with TRBD1 matching 7 bases. Germline CDR1 MNHNS, CDR2 SASEGT. V was clipped by 2 bases and J by 4 bases; unmatched bases: 5. The CDR3 loop spans 15 amino acids. DNA for the CDR3: TGTGCCAGCAGTGAACAAGGGACAGATTACAATGAGCAGTTCTTC. Amino acids: CASSEQGTDYNEQFF.

The chain employs TRBV7-2 and TRBJ2-3, with no clear D. The V end lost 2 bases, the J end lost 4 bases, and 1 base lay between the germline ends. The germline CDR1 and CDR2 sequences are SGHTA and FQGNSA. The CDR3 has 11 amino acids. The DNA of the CDR3 is TGTGCCAGCAGCTTACCAGATACGCAGTATTTT. It specifies CASSLPDTQYF.

This chain joins TRBV19 and TRBJ1-4; D call uncertain. CDR3 size: 13 residues. Trimming pared 7 bases from V and 5 bases from J, leaving 11 bases between. CDR1 is LNHDA, CDR2 SQIVND, per germline (reference sequence). The CDR3 nucleotides are TGTGCCAGTAACCGCCAGCGGAATGAAAAACTGTTTTTT. It codes for CASNRQRNEKLFF.

The chain recombines TRBV6-1 with TRBJ1-1, with D tentatively TRBD1 (6 bases). Trimming pared 4 bases from V and 6 bases from J, leaving 9 bases between. The CDR3 length is 12 residues. Germline lookup yields CDR1 MNHNS and CDR2 SASEGT. CDR3 amino acids: CASSAGGPEAFF. The CDR3 nucleotides read TGTGCCAGCAGTGCTGGGGGGCCTGAAGCTTTCTTT.

The rearrangement joins TRBV9 to TRBJ1-1, with TRBD1 as a possible D gene (6 bases). The V and J ends lost 3 bases and 0 bases respectively, with 9 bases between them. Per germline, CDR1 SGDLS and CDR2 YYNGEE. The CDR3 length is 14 residues. The CDR3 DNA is TGTGCCAGCAGCGCGGGACACATGAACACTGAAGCTTTCTTT. It translates to CASSAGHMNTEAFF.

The rearrangement uses TRBV10-3 and TRBJ1-5; possible D gene TRBD1, 6 bases. The CDR3 covers 13 residues. Germline values: CDR1 ENHRY, CDR2 SYGVKD. V gave up 4 bases and J gave up 7 bases, with 11 bases separating them. The CDR3 DNA sequence: TGTGCCATCAGTGCGGTGCAGGGGCAGCCCCAGCATTTT. Translation gives CAISAVQGQPQHF.

The rearrangement links TRBV7-2 to TRBJ2-1; the match to TRBD1 covers 9 bases. Germline CDR1 is SGHTA and CDR2 is FQGNSA. The CDR3 sequence is 16 residues long. Germline trimming cut 2 bases from V and 2 bases from J; bases unmatched to any gene: 4. The CDR3 protein is CASSLRRDRAYNEQFF. In DNA, the CDR3 is TGTGCCAGCAGCTTACGCCGGGACAGGGCCTACAATGAGCAGTTCTTC.

The chain recombines TRBV18 with TRBJ2-1, with TRBD1 matching over 7 bases. Germline V gene sequence: CDR1 KGHSH, CDR2 LQKENI. V lost 3 bases to trimming and J lost 8 bases; unmatched junction nucleotides: 4. The CDR3 is 13 residues long. This chain's CDR3 is CASSPLQGYEQFF. CDR3 DNA sequence: TGTGCCAGCTCACCGTTACAGGGGTATGAGCAGTTCTTC.

The chain combines TRBV4-1 with TRBJ2-3; D call uncertain. This CDR3 comprises 14 residues. V lost 0 bases, J lost 2 bases, and 6 bases lay in between. Per germline, CDR1 MGHRA and CDR2 YSYEKL. CDR3 bases: TGCGCCAGCAGCCAAGACGGAACCACAGATACGCAGTATTTT. Protein: CASSQDGTTDTQYF.

In its sample, this clone was seen once. The chain has TRBV5-4 and TRBJ2-5, with 11 bases fitting TRBD2. The CDR3 consists of 14 residues. The J segment lost 5 bases and the V segment lost 5 bases, leaving 5 bases of the junction unmatched. Germline CDR1 is SGHNT and CDR2 is YYREEE (reference sequence). The CDR3 bases are TGTGCCAGCAGTTTAGCGGGGGGGTTGGAGACCCAGTACTTC. This encodes CASSLAGGLETQYF.

V is TRBV5-5 and J is TRBJ1-3, with D perhaps matching TRBD1 (5 bases). Looked up from germline, CDR1 is SGHKS and CDR2 is YYEKEE (reference sequence). V dropped 0 bases and J dropped 4 bases, with 8 bases sitting between them. The CDR3 extends over 14 amino acids. For the CDR3, the DNA is TGTGCCAGCAGCTTGGCAGGGACCGGAAACACCATATATTTT. Translated, it gives CASSLAGTGNTIYF.

This chain connects TRBV28 to TRBJ1-1, with 7 bases identical to TRBD1. The CDR3 sequence is 14 residues long. CDR1 and CDR2 from the germline V gene are MDHEN and SYDVKM. V lost 3 bases and J lost 11; bases outside the gene matches: 12. CDR3 DNA: TGTGCCAGCAGTTTGGGACAGATACTCCGGGGGGCTTTCTTT. Its protein product is CASSLGQILRGAFF.

This chain connects TRBV15 to TRBJ1-2, with D tentatively TRBD1 (5 bases). The CDR3 is 14 amino acids. V gave up 4 bases and J gave up 4 bases, with 13 bases separating them. Germline V gene data show CDR1 as LNHNV and CDR2 as YYDKDF (reference sequence). CDR3 DNA sequence: TGTGCCACCAGCAACAGACAGCCTCCCTATGGCTACACCTTC. Amino acid sequence: CATSNRQPPYGYTF.

V gene TRBV5-1 combines with J gene TRBJ2-3; weak D call: TRBD2 (6 bases). The V gene lost 4 bases and the J gene lost 1 base, with 7 bases spanning the gap. Germline V gene lookup returns CDR1 SGHRS and CDR2 YFSETQ. This CDR3 has 13 residues. The CDR3 region is CASSGGGTDTQYF. CDR3 DNA sequence: TGCGCCAGCAGCGGCGGGGGCACAGATACGCAGTATTTT.

CDR3 DNA: TGTGCCAGCAGCACCGGACTAGCGGGAAATGGTGGGCAGTACTTC. Translation gives CASSTGLAGNGGQYF. V usage is TRBV7-2 and J usage is TRBJ2-7; 12 bases match TRBD2. CDR3 length: 15 residues. V was clipped by 5 bases and J by 9 bases; unmatched bases: 11. Per germline, CDR1 SGHTA and CDR2 FQGNSA.

V is TRBV11-1 and J is TRBJ2-5; TRBD1 is a possible D gene (6 bases). The end of the DNA aligns better with TRBJ2-7, so the J call may be wrong. CDR1 and CDR2 from the germline V gene are SGHAT and FQDESV (reference sequence). The CDR3 is 13 residues long. The CDR3 sequence: CASSANRAYEQYF. The CDR3 coding sequence is TGTGCCAGCAGCGCAAACAGGGCCTACGAGCAGTACTTC.

The chain joins TRBV9 to TRBJ1-6; D is perhaps TRBD1 (6 bases). The CDR3 contains 14 residues. Looked up from germline, CDR1 is SGDLS and CDR2 is YYNGEE. V lost 6 bases to trimming and J lost 9 bases, with 16 bases between them. CDR3 DNA sequence: TGTGCCAGCACCGCGACAGGCCGAGGTTCACCCCTCCACTTT. Its protein product is CASTATGRGSPLHF.

The rearrangement links TRBV28 to TRBJ1-6; D call uncertain. The length of the CDR3 is 13 residues. Deletions cut 5 bases from V and 7 bases from J, with 9 bases between. CDR1 is MDHEN and CDR2 is SYDVKM in the germline V gene. This chain's CDR3 is CASSDDWNSPLHF. CDR3 nucleotides: TGTGCCAGCAGTGACGATTGGAATTCACCCCTCCACTTT.